This T cell receptor beta chain was sequenced in a study of shared clonotypes between healthy human individuals. It was at deep level that the assay was run. Using immunoSEQ multiplex PCR, the repertoire was profiled, and TCRdb retains in-frame clones only, with some absent. The sample consists of about 2 million clones, about 95% of them appearing once. The CDR3 has 15 residues. CDR1 is SGHRS, CDR2 YFSETQ, per germline. With V trimmed by 3 bases and J by 6 bases, 5 bases remained unmatched. Naive CD8 cells comprised CD45RO-negative, CCR7-positively selected cells, excluding terminally differentiated effector memory CD45RA+ cells. Each of the donors was a healthy adult who was HIV-negative and had not had a recent acute infection or vaccination.

The sequenced sample consisted of naive CD8+ T cells sorted from blood. The genes are TRBV5-1 and TRBJ1-4, with TRBD1 matching over 10 bases. This TCR was sampled from a man between 18 and 35 years old in good health. The CDR3 DNA is TGCGCCAGCAGCTCTAGGACAGGGGGTGATGAAAAACTGTTTTTT. It encodes CASSSRTGGDEKLFF.